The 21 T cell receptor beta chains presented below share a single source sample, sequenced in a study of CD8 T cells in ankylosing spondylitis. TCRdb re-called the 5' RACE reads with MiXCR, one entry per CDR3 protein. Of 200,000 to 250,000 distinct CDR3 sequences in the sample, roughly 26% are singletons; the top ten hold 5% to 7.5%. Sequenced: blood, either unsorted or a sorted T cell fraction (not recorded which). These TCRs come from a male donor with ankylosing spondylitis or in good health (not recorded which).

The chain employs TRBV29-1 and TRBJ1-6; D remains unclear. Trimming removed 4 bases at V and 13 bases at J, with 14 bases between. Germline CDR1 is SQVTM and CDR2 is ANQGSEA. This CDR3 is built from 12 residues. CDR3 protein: CSVGESGSPLHF. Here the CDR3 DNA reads TGCAGCGTTGGCGAGTCCGGGTCGCCCCTCCACTTT.

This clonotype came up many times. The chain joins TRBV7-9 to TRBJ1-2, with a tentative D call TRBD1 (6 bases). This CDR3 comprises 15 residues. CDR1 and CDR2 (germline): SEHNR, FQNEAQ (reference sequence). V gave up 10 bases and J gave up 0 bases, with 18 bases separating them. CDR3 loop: CAIPGHRSSNYGYTF. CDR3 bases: TGTGCCATTCCGGGACACCGATCTTCTAACTATGGCTACACCTTC. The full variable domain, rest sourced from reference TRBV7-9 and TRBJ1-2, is DTGVSQNPRHKITKRGQNVTFRCDPISEHNRLYWYRQTLGQGPEFLTYFQNEAQLEKSRLLSDRFSAERPKGSFSTLEIQRTEQGDSAMYLCAIPGHRSSNYGYTFGSGTRLTVV.

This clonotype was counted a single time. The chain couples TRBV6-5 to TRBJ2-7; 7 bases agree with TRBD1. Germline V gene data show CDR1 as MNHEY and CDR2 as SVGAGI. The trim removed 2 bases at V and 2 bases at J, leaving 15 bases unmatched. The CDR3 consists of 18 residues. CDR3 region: CASSYEQPNRDRPYEQYF. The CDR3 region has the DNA TGTGCCAGCAGTTACGAACAGCCCAACCGGGACAGACCCTACGAGCAGTACTTC.

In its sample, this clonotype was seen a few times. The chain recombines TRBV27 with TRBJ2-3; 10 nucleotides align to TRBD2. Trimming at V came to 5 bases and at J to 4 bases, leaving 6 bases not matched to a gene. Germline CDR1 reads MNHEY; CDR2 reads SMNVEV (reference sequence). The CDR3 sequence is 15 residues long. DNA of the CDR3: TGTGCCAGCAGTGGGCTAGCGGGAGTGGCAGATACGCAGTATTTT. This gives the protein CASSGLAGVADTQYF.

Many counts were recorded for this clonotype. This chain's CDR3 is CASTPGAGGRMGPQHF. CDR3 coding DNA: TGTGCCAGCACCCCCGGGGCCGGGGGGCGAATGGGGCCCCAGCATTTT. The chain employs TRBV7-2 and TRBJ1-5; perhaps TRBD1 as D (6 bases). The CDR3 spans 16 residues. The germline V and J ends were trimmed by 7 bases and 9 bases, with 25 bases remaining between them. Germline assignment: CDR1 SGHTA and CDR2 FQGNSA. Together with reference TRBV7-2 and TRBJ1-5, the CDR3 gives the full variable domain: GAGVSQSPSNKVTEKGKDVELRCDPISGHTALYWYRQSLGQGLEFLIYFQGNSAPDKSGLPSDRFSAERTGGSVSTLTIQRTQQEDSAVYLCASTPGAGGRMGPQHFGDGTRLSIL.

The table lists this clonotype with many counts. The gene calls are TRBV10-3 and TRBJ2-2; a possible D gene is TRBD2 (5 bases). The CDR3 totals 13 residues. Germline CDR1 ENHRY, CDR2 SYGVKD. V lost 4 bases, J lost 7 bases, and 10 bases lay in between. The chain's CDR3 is CAISGPSGGELFF. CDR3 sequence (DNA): TGTGCCATCAGTGGACCGAGCGGCGGGGAGCTGTTTTTT.

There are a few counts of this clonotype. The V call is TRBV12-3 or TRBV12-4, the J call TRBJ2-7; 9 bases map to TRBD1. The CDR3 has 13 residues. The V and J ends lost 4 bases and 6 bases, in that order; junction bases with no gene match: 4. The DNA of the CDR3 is TGTGCCAGCAGTTGGGGGACAGGGACCGAGCAGTACTTC. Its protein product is CASSWGTGTEQYF.

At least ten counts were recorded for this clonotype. This CDR3 is CASSLGSSGSGNEQFF. The CDR3 DNA is TGTGCCAGCAGCTTAGGGTCTAGCGGGAGTGGAAATGAGCAGTTCTTC. The gene calls are TRBV11-2 and TRBJ2-1, with TRBD2 matching over 10 bases. There are 16 residues in the CDR3. V dropped 1 base and J dropped 7; count of bases not matched to a gene: 7. Germline values: CDR1 SGHAT, CDR2 FQNNGV.

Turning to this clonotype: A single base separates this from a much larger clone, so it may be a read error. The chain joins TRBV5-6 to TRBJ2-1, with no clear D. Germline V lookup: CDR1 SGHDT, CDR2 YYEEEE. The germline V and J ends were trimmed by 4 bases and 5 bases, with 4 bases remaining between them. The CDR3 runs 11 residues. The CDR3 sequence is CASSINNEQFF. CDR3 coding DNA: TGTGCCAGCAGCATAAACAATGAGCAGTTCTTC.

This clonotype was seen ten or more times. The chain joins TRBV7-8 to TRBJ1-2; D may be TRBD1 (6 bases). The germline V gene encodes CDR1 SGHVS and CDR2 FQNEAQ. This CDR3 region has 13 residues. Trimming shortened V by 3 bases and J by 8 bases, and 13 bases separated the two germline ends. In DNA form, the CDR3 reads TGTGCCAGCAGCTTGCAGGGGCCTGACGGCTACACCTTC. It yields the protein CASSLQGPDGYTF.

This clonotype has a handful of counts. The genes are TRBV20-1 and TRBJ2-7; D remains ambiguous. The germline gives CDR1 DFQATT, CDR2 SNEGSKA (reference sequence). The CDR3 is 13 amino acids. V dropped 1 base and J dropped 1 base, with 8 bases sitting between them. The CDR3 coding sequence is TGCAGTGCTAGAGGTCTTCAATCCTACGAGCAGTACTTC. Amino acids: CSARGLQSYEQYF.

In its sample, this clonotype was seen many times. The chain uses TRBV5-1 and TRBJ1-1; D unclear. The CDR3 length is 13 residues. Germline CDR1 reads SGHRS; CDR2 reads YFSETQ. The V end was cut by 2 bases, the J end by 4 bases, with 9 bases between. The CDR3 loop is CASSFYTLTEAFF. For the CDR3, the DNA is TGCGCCAGCAGCTTTTACACACTCACTGAAGCTTTCTTT.

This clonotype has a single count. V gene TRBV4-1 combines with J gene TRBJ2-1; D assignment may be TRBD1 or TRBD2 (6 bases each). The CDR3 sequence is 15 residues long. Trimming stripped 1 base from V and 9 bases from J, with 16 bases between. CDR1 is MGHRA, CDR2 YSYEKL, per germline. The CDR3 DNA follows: TGCGCCAGCAGCCAAGTCTTACCGGGGGCGGCTGAGCAGTTCTTC. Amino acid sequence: CASSQVLPGAAEQFF.

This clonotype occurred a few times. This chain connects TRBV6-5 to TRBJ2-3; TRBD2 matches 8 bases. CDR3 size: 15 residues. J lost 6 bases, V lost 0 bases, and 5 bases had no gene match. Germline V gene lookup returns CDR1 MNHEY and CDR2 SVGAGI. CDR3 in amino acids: CASSYSTTSGDTQYF. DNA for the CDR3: TGTGCCAGCAGTTACTCGACCACTAGCGGCGATACGCAGTATTTT.

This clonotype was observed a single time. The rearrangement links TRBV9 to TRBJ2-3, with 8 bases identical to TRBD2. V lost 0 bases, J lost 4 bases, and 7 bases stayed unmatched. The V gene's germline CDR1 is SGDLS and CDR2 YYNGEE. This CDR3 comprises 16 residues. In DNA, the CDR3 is TGTGCCAGCAGCGTAGTCGGCGGGAGGTCTTCAGATACGCAGTATTTT. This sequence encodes CASSVVGGRSSDTQYF.

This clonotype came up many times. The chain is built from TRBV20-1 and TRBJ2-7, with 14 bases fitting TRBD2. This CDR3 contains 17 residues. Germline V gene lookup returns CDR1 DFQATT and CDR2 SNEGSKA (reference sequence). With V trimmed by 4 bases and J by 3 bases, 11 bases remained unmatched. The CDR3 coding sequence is TGCAGTGCTACGGGACTAGCGGGAGTCCCTACGGGCTACGAGCAGTACTTC. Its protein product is CSATGLAGVPTGYEQYF.

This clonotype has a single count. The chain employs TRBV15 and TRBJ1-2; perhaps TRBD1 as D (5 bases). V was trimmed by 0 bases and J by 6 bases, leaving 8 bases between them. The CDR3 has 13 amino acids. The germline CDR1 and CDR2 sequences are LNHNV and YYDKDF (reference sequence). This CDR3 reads CATSRDIGDGYTF. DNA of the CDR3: TGTGCCACCAGCAGAGATATAGGGGATGGCTACACCTTC.

Written as DNA, the CDR3 is TGCAGCGTTATGGGGGCAGGGGAGGGACGCACAGATACGCAGTATTTT. Its protein product is CSVMGAGEGRTDTQYF. The chain joins TRBV29-1 to TRBJ2-3, with D possibly TRBD2 on 7 matching bases. V was shortened by 5 bases and J by 1 base, with 19 bases between the two germline ends. Germline assignment: CDR1 SQVTM and CDR2 ANQGSEA. There are 16 residues in the CDR3.

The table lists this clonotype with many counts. Here the CDR3 DNA reads TGTGCCAGCAGCGTAGCTGGGAGTACGGGGACAGATACGCAGTATTTT. Translation gives CASSVAGSTGTDTQYF. The chain couples TRBV9 to TRBJ2-3, with D perhaps matching TRBD2 (5 bases). Trimming removed 0 bases at V and 3 bases at J, with 14 bases between. This CDR3 region has 16 residues. In germline, CDR1 is SGDLS, CDR2 YYNGEE. The entire variable domain, with the rest obtained from reference TRBV9 and TRBJ2-3, is as follows: DSGVTQTPKHLITATGQRVTLRCSPRSGDLSVYWYQQSLDQGLQFLIQYYNGEERAKGNILERFSAQQFPDLHSELNLSSLELGDSALYFCASSVAGSTGTDTQYFGPGTRLTVL.

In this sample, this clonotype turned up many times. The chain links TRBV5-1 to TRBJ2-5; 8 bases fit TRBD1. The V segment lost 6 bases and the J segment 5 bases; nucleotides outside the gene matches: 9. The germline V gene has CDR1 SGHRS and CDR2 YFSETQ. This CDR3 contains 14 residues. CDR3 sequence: CASTKGQAPETQYF. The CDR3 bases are TGCGCCAGCACTAAGGGACAGGCCCCCGAGACCCAGTACTTC. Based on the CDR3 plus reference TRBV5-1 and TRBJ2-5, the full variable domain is KAGVTQTPRYLIKTRGQQVTLSCSPISGHRSVSWYQQTPGQGLQFLFEYFSETQRNKGNFPGRFSGRQFSNSRSEMNVSTLELGDSALYLCASTKGQAPETQYFGPGTRLLVL.

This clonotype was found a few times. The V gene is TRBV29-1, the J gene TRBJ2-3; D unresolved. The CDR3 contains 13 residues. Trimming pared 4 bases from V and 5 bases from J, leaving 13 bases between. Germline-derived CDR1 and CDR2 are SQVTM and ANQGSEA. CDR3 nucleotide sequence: TGCAGCGTTGCAGGACGGAACGTAGATACGCAGTATTTT. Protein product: CSVAGRNVDTQYF.